Described below is a single T cell receptor beta chain sequence and its context. The data belong to a study of CD8 T cells in Susac syndrome. A quantity of about 0.5 to 1 ug RNA underwent reverse transcription using random hexamers. Multiplex immunoSEQ PCR targeted 54 Vbeta and 13 Jbeta TCR beta segments. TCRdb independently ran MiXCR on the immunoSEQ multiplex PCR reads; one entry per CDR3 protein. This table holds roughly 200,000 distinct CDR3 sequences, 90% to 95% found once. V shed 5 bases and J shed 3 bases, with 17 bases lying between them. CDR1 LGHDT and CDR2 YNNKEL come from the germline V gene (reference sequence). The CDR3 has 17 residues. Recently defined diagnostic criteria for definite or probable disease were fulfilled by Susac syndrome patients.

The clonotype originates from a human donor with Susac syndrome. This chain connects TRBV3-1 to TRBJ2-6; weak D call: TRBD1 (6 bases). Sequences were obtained from CD4+ T cells from PBMCs. CDR3 DNA sequence: TGTGCCAGCAGCAAAGCGGTTGGGGGCTATGGGGCCAACGTCCTGACTTTC. Translation gives CASSKAVGGYGANVLTF. The whole variable domain, filled in from reference TRBV3-1 and TRBJ2-6, reads DTAVSQTPKYLVTQMGNDKSIKCEQNLGHDTMYWYKQDSKKFLKIMFSYNNKELIINETVPNRFSPKSPDKAHLNLHINSLELGDSAVYFCASSKAVGGYGANVLTFGAGSRLTVL.